The 4 T cell receptor beta chains in this list originate from one sample, sequenced in a study of T cell responses to AZD1222 COVID-19 vaccine. Sequencing was performed with immunoSEQ multiplex PCR; in TCRdb, only in-frame clones are kept and a portion is missing. Among roughly 100,000 clones, 85% to 90% were seen once, and the ten largest hold approximately 10%. The sequences come from peripheral blood, collected on day 0 of AZD1222 vaccination. The receptors come from an adult in good health.

This clone was recorded only once. The chain recombines TRBV19 with TRBJ1-1; the D is unclear. V was pared by 8 bases and J by 4 bases, with 14 bases between. The CDR3 sequence is 13 residues long. The germline V gene has CDR1 LNHDA and CDR2 SQIVND (reference sequence). CDR3 sequence reads: CASPSESGTEAFF. CDR3 nucleotide sequence: TGTGCCAGTCCTTCGGAATCGGGCACTGAAGCTTTCTTT.

The rearrangement uses TRBV7-6 and TRBJ1-3; D is uncertain. Germline CDR1 is SGHVS and CDR2 is FNYEAQ. This CDR3 is built from 19 residues. Trimming removed 1 base at V and 0 bases at J, with 19 bases between. As DNA, the CDR3 is TGTGCCAGCAGCTTAGTAGTTGGCGGTGTCCAGCGCTCTGGAAACACCATATATTTT. Amino acid sequence: CASSLVVGGVQRSGNTIYF.

This chain joins TRBV11-2 and TRBJ2-1, with D perhaps matching TRBD1 (5 bases). Germline CDR1 and CDR2: SGHAT and FQNNGV. CDR3 length: 16 residues. The ends were cut back, 4 bases at V and 2 bases at J, with 15 bases in the middle. CDR3 DNA: TGTGCCAGCAGCTCGCGCTCAGGGCTAGCCTACAATGAGCAGTTCTTC. Residues: CASSSRSGLAYNEQFF.

The J gene is TRBJ2-5, the V gene TRBV29-1; D is perhaps TRBD1 (6 bases). CDR3 length: 13 residues. V was shortened by 5 bases and J by 5 bases, with 15 bases between the two germline ends. Germline V lookup: CDR1 SQVTM, CDR2 ANQGSEA. CDR3 sequence: CSVKPGAAETQYF. The CDR3 region has the DNA TGCAGCGTTAAGCCAGGGGCGGCGGAGACCCAGTACTTC.